One sample yielded the 3 T cell receptor beta chains listed below, sequenced in a study of blood T cell repertoires in COVID-19 (dated by TCRdb to between 2020 and 2021). Receptor amplification or capture employed the immunoSEQ multiplex PCR assay. TCRdb carries this immuneACCESS record with in-frame sequences only. Its versions omit some clonotypes, under half of them owing to an unresolved V gene in the studies checked, with the rest unexplained. In this sample the table shows approximately 130,000 clones, approximately 85% of which occur a single time. The ten largest clones represent 4.3% of the sample. Sequences were obtained from peripheral blood. The receptor source for this set is a human donor in a cohort sampled during active COVID-19.

The sample holds one count of this clone. The rearrangement uses TRBV5-1 and TRBJ2-1, with 8 nucleotides matching TRBD2. This CDR3 region has 16 residues. Germline trimming cut 3 bases from V and 7 bases from J; bases unmatched to any gene: 12. The germline gives CDR1 SGHRS, CDR2 YFSETQ. The CDR3 coding sequence is TGCGCCAGCAGCTCCCTGGCCGGGACTAGTAGAAATGAGCAGTTCTTC. Residues: CASSSLAGTSRNEQFF.

The chain has TRBV7-2 and TRBJ1-5, with 8 bases lining up with TRBD1. V lost 6 bases and J lost 1; bases outside the gene matches: 2. This CDR3 spans 14 amino acids. In germline, CDR1 is SGHTA, CDR2 FQGNSA. The CDR3 is CASRGTGSNQPQHF. CDR3 bases: TGTGCCAGCAGGGGGACAGGAAGCAATCAGCCCCAGCATTTT.

This clone ranks as medium-sized. The chain combines TRBV29-1 with TRBJ1-1; D unresolved. Germline loops: CDR1 SQVTM, CDR2 ANQGSEA. V was clipped by 3 bases and J by 1 base, with 15 bases between them. The length of the CDR3 is 15 residues. The CDR3 DNA follows: TGCAGCGTTGATTCTTGGCAGGCCTCGAACACTGAAGCTTTCTTT. Protein sequence: CSVDSWQASNTEAFF.